This T cell receptor (beta chain) was documented in a study of T cells in Graves' hyperthyroidism and ophthalmopathy. Template material for amplifying TCR beta CDR3 regions consisted of RNA transcripts. Carried out on the TCR CDR3, a first-round RT-PCR used the HTBI primer set. TCRdb used MiXCR to reprocess the multiplex PCR reads, holding one entry per CDR3 protein. The sample records 600,000 or so distinct CDR3 sequences, roughly 46% being singletons. This clonotype was found a few times. The CDR3 is 14 residues long. Trimming stripped 3 bases from V and 2 bases from J, with 11 bases between. Germline CDR1 is MNHNS and CDR2 is SASEGT.

This sequence was found in a woman between 18 and 29 years old with Graves' hyperthyroidism. Sequencing input: peripheral blood or thyroid tissue (not recorded which). The gene calls are TRBV6-1 and TRBJ2-7; D is ambiguous. The CDR3 is CASSDPGYPYEQYF. The CDR3 bases are TGTGCCAGCAGTGACCCGGGCTACCCCTACGAGCAGTACTTC.